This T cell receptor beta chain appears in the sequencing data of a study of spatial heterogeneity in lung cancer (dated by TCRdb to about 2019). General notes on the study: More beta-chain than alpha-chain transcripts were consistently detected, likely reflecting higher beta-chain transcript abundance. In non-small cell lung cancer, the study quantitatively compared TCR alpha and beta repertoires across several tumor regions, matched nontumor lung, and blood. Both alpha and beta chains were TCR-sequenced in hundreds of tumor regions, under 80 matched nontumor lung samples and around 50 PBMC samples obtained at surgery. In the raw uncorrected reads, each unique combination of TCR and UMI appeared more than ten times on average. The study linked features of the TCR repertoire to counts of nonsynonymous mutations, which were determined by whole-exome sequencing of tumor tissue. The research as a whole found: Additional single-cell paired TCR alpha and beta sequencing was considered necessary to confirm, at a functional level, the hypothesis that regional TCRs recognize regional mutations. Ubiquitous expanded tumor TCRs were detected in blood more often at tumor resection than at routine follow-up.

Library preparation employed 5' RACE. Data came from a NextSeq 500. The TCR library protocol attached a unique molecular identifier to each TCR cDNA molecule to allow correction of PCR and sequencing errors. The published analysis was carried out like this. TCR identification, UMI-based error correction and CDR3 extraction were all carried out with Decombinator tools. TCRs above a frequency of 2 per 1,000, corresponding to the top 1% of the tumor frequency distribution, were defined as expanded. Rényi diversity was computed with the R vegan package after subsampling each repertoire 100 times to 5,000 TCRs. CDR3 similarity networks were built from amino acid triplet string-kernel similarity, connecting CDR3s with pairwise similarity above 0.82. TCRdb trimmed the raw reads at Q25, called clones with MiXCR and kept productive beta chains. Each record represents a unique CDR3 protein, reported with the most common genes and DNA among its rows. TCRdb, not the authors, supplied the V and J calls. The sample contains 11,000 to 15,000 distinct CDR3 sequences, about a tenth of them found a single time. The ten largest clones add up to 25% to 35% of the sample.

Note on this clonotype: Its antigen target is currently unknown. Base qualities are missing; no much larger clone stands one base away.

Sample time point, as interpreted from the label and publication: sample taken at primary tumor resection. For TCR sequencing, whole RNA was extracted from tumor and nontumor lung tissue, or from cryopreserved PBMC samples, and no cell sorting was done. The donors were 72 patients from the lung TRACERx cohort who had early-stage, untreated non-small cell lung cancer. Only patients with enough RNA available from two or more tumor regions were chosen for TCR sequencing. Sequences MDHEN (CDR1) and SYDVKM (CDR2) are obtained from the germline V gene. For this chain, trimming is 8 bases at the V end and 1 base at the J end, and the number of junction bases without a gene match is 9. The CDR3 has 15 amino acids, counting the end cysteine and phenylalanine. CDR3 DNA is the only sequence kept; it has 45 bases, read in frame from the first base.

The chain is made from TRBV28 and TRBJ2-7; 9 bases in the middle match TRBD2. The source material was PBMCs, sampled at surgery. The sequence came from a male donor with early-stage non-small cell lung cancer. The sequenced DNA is TGTGCCAGCGCGGAACTAGCGGGCGGTTCCTACGAGCAGTACTTC. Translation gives CASAELAGGSYEQYF.